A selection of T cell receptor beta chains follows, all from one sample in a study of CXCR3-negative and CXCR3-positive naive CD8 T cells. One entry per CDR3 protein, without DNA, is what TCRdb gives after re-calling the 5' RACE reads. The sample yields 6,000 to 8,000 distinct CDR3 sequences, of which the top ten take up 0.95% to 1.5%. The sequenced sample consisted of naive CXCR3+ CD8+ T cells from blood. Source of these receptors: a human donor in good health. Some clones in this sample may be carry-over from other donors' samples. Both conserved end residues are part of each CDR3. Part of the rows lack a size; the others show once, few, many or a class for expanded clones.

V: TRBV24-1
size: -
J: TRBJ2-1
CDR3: CATSDSSHEQFF

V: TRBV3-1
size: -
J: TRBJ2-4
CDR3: CASPSSLGLNIQYF

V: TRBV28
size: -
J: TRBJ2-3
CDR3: CASSFLLEGNTDTQYF

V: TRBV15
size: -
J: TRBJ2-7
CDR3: CAIGPGDSYEQYF

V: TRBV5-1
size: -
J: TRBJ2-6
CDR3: CASSSWDRGPGANVLTF

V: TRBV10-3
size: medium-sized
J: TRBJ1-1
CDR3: CAISESNLGRLEAFF

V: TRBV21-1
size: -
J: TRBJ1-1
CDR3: CASSKRGANTEAFF

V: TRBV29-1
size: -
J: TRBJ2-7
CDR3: CSVRDRAYEQYF

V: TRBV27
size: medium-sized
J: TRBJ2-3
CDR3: CASSRLAEADTQYF

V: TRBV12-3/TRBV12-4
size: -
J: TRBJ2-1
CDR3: CASKPGTSGSNYNEQFF

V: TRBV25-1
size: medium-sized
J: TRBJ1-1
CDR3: CASRTGSGTEAFF

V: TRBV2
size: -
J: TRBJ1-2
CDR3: CAMLVRPGTPRHGYTF

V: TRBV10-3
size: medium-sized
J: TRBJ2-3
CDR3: CAISDPGSTDTQYF

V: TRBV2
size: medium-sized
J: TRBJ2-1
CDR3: CASGGTGLYNEQFF

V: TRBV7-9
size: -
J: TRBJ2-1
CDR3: CASSLVDEQFF

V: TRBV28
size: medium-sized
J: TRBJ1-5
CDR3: CASSPHQASNQPQHF

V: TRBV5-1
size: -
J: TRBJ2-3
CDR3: CASSHLPGADTQYF

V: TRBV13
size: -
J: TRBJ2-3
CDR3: CASSSPGRTDTQYF

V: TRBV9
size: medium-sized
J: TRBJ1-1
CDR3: CASSAGGLPDTEAFF

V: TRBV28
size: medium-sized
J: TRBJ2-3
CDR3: CASSWTSGRYTDTQYF

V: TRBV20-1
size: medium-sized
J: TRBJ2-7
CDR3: CSARSGQAYEQYF

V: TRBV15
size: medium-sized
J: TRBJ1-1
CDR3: CATSRGTGKNTEAFF

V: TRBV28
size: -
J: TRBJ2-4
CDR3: CASSPVEVRDIQYF

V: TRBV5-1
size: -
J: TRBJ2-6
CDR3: CASRAGGLSGANVLTF

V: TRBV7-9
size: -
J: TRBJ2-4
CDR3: CASSLLGQPNIQYF

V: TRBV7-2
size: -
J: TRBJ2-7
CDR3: CASTRAGGSYEQYF

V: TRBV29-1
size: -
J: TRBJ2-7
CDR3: CSVEEVRDRGVEQYF

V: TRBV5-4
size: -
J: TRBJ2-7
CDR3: CASSLLGSWEQYF